The T cell receptor (beta chain) described here comes from a study of shared clonotypes between healthy human individuals. Across the whole study: The cohort comprised a couple of women and a few men. Their ages spanned 18 to 49 years.

Libraries were prepared by immunoSEQ multiplex PCR; TCRdb keeps only in-frame clonotypes and omits some of them. The profile shows about 1.5 million clones, over 95% of them singletons. The clonotype comes from a man younger than 40 in good health. Input material: naive CD4+ T cells sorted from blood. This sample's subset: CD45RA+ positively selected.

This CDR3 reads CASSFERFQPQHF. CDR3 nucleotides: TGTGCCAGCAGTTTCGAAAGATTCCAACCCCAGCATTTT. This chain joins TRBV28 and TRBJ1-5; D is uncertain. Trimming removed 3 bases from V and 10 bases from J, with 13 bases in between. CDR3 length: 13 residues. Germline V gives CDR1 MDHEN, CDR2 SYDVKM.